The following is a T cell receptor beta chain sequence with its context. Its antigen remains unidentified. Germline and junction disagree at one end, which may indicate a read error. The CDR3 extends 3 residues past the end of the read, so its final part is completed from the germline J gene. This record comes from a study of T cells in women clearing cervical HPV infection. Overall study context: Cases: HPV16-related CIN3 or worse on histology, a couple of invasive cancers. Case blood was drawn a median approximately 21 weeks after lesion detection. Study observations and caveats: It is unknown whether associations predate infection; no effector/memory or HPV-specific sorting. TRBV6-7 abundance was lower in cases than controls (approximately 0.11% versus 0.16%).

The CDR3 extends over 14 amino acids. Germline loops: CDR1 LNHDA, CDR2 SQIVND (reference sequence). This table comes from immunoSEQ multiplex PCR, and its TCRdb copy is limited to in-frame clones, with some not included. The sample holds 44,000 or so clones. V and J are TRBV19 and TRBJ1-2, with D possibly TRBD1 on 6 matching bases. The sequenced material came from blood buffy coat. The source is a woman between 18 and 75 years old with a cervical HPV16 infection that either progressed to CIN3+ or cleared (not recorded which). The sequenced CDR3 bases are TGTACCAGTAGACGGTACAGGGTGGACTATGGC. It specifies CTSRRYRVDYG. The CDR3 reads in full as CTSRRYRVDYGYTF.